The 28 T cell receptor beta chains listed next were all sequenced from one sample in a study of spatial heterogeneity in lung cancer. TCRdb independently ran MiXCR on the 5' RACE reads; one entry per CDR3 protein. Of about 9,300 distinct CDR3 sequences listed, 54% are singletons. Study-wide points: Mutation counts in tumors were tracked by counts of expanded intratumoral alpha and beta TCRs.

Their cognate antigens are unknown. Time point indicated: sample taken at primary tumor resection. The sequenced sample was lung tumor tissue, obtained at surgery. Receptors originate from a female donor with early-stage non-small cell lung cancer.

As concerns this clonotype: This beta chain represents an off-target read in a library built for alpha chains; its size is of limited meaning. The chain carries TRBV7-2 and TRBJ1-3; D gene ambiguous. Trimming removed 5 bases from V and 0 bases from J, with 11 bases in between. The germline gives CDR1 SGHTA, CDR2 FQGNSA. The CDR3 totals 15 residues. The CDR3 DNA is TGTGCCAGCAGCCCACGGGGTGGCTCTGGAAACACCATATATTTT. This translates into CASSPRGGSGNTIYF.

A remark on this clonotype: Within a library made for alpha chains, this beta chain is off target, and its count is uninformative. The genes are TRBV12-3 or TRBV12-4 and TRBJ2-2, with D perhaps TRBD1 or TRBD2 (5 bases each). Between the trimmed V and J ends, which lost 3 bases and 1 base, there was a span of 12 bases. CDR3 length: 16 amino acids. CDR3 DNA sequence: TGTGCCAGCAGTTTGATTTTGGGGGAGAACACCGGGGAGCTGTTTTTT. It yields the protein CASSLILGENTGELFF.

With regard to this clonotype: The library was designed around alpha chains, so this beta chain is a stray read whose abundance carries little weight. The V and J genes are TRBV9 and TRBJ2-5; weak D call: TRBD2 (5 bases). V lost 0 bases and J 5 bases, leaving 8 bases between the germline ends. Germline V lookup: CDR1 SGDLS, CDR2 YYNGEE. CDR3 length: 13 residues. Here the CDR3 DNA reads TGTGCCAGCAGCGTAGGTAGCGTGGAGACCCAGTACTTC. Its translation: CASSVGSVETQYF. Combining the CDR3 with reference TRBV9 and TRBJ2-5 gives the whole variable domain DSGVTQTPKHLITATGQRVTLRCSPRSGDLSVYWYQQSLDQGLQFLIQYYNGEERAKGNILERFSAQQFPDLHSELNLSSLELGDSALYFCASSVGSVETQYFGPGTRLLVL.

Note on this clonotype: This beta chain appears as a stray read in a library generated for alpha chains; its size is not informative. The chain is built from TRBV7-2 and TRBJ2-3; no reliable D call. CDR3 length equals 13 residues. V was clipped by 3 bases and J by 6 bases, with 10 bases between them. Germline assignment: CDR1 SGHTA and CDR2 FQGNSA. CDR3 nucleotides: TGTGCCAGCAGCTTTCGTCAGATGGATACGCAGTATTTT. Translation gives CASSFRQMDTQYF. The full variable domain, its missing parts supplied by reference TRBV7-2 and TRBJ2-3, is GAGVSQSPSNKVTEKGKDVELRCDPISGHTALYWYRQSLGQGLEFLIYFQGNSAPDKSGLPSDRFSAERTGGSVSTLTIQRTQQEDSAVYLCASSFRQMDTQYFGPGTRLTVL.

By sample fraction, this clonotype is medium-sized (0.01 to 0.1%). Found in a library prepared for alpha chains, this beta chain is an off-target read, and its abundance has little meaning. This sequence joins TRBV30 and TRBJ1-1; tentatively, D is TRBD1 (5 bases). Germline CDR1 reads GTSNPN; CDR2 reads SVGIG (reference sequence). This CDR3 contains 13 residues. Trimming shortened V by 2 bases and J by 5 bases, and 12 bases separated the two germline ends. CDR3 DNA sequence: TGTGCCTGGAGTAGAGACAGCTGGACTGAAGCTTTCTTT. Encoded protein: CAWSRDSWTEAFF.

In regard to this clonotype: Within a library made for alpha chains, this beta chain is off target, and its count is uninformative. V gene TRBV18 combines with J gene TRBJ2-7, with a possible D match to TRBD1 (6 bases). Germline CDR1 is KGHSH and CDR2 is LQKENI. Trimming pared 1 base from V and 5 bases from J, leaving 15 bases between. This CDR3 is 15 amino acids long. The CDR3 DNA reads TGTGCCAGCTCACCACGAACAGGGAAGTTCAACGAGCAGTACTTC. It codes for CASSPRTGKFNEQYF.

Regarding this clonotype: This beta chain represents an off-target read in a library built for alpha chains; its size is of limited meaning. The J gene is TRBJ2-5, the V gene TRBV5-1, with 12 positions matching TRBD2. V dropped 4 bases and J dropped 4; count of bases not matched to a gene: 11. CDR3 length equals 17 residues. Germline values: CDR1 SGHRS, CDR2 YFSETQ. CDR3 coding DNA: TGCGCCAGCAGCAGAGGCTCTAGCGGGGGGGCCTTAGAGACCCAGTACTTC. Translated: CASSRGSSGGALETQYF.

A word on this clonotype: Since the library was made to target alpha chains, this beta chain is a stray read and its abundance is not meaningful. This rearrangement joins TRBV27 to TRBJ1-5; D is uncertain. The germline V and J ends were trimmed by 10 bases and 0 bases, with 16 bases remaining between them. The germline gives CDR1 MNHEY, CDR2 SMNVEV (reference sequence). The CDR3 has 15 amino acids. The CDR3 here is CATRPMGYSNQPQHF. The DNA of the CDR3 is TGTGCCACCCGCCCGATGGGATATAGCAATCAGCCCCAGCATTTT.

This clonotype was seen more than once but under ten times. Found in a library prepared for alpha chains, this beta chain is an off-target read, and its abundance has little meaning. The CDR3 loop reads CASSLSPEGTDTQYF. The CDR3 DNA follows: TGTGCCAGCTCCCTTTCCCCGGAAGGCACAGATACGCAGTATTTT. This sequence joins TRBV18 and TRBJ2-3; D is undetermined. The length of the CDR3 is 15 residues. CDR1 is KGHSH and CDR2 is LQKENI in the germline V gene. Trimming cost V 6 bases and J 1 base, with 14 bases left between them.

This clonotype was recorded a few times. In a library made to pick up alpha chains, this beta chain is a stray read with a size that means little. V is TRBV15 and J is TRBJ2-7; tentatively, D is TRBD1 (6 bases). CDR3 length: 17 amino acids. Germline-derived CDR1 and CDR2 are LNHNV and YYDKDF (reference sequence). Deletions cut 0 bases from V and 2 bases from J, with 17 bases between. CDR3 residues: CATSRDPWGQGAYEQYF. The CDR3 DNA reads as TGTGCCACCAGCAGAGATCCGTGGGGGCAGGGTGCCTACGAGCAGTACTTC.

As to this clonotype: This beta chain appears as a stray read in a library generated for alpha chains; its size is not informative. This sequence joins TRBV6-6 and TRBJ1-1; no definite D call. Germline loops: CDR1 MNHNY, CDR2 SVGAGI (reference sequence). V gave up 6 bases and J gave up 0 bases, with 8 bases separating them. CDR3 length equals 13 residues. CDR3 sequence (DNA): TGTGCCAGCAGCAGGATCATGAACACTGAAGCTTTCTTT. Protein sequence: CASSRIMNTEAFF.

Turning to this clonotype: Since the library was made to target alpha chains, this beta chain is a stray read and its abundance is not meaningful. CDR3 DNA sequence: TGTGCCAGCAGTTACTGGGTCCTCGGAGATACGCAGTATTTT. Protein product: CASSYWVLGDTQYF. This chain links TRBV6-2 or TRBV6-3 with TRBJ2-3; D remains ambiguous. The V end was cut by 1 base, the J end by 5 bases, with 10 bases between. Looked up from germline, CDR1 is MNHEY and CDR2 is SVGEGT. There are 14 residues in the CDR3.

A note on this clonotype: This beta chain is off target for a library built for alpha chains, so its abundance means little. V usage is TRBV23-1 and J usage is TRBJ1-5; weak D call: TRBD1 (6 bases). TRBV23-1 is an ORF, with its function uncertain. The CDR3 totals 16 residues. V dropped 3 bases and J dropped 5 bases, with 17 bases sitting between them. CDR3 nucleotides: TGCGCCAGCAGTCAGAACAGGGTTCCAGGGGATCAGCCCCAGCATTTT. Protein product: CASSQNRVPGDQPQHF.

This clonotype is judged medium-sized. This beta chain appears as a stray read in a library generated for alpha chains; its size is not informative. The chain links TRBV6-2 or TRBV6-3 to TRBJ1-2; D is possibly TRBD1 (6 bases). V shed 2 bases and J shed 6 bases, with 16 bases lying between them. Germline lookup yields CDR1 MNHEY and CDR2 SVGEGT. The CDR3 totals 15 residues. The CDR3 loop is CASSYIPQGKDGYTF. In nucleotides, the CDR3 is TGTGCCAGCAGTTACATCCCACAGGGAAAAGATGGCTACACCTTC.

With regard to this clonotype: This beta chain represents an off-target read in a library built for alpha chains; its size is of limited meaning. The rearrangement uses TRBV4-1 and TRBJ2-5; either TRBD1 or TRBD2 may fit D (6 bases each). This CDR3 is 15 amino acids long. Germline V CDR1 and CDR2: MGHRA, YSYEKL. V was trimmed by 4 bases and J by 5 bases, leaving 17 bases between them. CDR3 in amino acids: CASSPVGGTGETQYF. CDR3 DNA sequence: TGCGCCAGCAGCCCTGTCGGGGGCACCGGGGAGACCCAGTACTTC.

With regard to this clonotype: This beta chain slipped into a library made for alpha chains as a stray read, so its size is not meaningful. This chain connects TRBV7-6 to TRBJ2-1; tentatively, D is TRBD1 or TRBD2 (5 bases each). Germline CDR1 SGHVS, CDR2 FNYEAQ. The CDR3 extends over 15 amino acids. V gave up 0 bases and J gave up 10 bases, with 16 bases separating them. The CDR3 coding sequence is TGTGCCAGCAGCTTAGCAGGGACCCTACTACGGGAGCAGTTCTTC. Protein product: CASSLAGTLLREQFF.

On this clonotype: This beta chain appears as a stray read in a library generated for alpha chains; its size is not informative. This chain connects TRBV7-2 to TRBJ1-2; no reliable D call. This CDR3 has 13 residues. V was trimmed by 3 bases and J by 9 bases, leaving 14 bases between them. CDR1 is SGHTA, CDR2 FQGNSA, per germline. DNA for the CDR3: TGTGCCAGCAGCTTGGACGGAATTTCTAGCTACACCTTC. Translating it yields CASSLDGISSYTF.

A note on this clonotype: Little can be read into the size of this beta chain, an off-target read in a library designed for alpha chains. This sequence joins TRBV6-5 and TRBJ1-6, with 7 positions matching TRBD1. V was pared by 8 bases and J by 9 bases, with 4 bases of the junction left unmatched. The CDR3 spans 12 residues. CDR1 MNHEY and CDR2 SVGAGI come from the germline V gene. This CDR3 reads CASSRGASPLHF. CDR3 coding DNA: TGTGCCAGCTCCAGGGGGGCTTCACCCCTCCACTTT.

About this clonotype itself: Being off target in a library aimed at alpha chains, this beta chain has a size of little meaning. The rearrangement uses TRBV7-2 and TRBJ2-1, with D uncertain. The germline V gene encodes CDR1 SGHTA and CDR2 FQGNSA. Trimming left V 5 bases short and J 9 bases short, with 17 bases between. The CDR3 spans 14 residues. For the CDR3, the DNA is TGTGCCAGCAGCCACTTTGGTAGGAATGGTGAGCAGTTCTTC. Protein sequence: CASSHFGRNGEQFF.

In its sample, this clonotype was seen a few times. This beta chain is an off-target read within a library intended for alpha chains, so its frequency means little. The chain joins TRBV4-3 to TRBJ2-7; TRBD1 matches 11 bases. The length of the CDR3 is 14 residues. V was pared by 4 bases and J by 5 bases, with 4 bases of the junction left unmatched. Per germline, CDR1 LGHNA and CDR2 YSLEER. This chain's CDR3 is CASSLRTGGDEQYF. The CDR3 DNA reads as TGCGCCAGCAGCCTCCGGACAGGGGGCGACGAGCAGTACTTC.

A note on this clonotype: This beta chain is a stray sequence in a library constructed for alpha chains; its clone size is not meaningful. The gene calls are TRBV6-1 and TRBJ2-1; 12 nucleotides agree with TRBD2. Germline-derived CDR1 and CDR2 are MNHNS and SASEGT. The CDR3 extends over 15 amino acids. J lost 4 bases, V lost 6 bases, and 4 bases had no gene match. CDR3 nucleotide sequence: TGTGCCAGCAGCCGCGGACTAGCGGGGTACAATGAGCAGTTCTTC. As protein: CASSRGLAGYNEQFF.

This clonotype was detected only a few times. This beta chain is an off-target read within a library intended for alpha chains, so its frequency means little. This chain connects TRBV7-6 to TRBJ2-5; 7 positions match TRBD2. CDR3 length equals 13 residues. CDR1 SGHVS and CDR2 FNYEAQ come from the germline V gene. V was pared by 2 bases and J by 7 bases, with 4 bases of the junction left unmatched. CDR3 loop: CASSLSGEGTQYF. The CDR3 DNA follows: TGTGCCAGCAGCTTATCTGGGGAGGGGACCCAGTACTTC.

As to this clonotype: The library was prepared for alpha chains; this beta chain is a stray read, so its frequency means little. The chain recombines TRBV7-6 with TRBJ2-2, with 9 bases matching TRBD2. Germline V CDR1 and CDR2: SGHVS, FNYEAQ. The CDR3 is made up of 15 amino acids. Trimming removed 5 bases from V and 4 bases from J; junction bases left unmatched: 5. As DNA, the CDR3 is TGTGCCAGCAGCGCGAGCGGGGGGCTCACCGGGGAGCTGTTTTTT. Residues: CASSASGGLTGELFF.

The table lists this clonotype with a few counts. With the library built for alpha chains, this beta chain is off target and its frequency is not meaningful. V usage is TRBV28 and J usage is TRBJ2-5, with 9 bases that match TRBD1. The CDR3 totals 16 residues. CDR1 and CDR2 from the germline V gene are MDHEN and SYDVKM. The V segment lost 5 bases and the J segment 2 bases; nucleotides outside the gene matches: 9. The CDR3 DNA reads TGTGCCAGCAGTGGGGGGACAGGGACGGGGCAAGAGACCCAGTACTTC. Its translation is CASSGGTGTGQETQYF.

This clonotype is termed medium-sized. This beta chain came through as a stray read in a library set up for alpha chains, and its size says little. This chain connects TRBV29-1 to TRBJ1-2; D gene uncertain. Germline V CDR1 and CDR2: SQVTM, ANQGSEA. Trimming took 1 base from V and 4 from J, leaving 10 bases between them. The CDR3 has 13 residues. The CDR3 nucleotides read TGCAGCGTTGAAGGAGGGCGGTCCTATGGCTACACCTTC. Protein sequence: CSVEGGRSYGYTF. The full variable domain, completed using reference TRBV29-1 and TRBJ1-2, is SAVISQKPSRDICQRGTSLTIQCQVDSQVTMMFWYRQQPGQSLTLIATANQGSEATYESGFVIDKFPISRPNLTFSTLTVSNMSPEDSSIYLCSVEGGRSYGYTFGSGTRLTVV.

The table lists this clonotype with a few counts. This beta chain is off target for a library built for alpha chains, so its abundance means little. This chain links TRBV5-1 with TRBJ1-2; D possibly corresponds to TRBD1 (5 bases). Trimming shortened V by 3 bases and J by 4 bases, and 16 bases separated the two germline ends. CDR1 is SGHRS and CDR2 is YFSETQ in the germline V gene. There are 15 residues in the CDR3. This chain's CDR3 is CASSSGPVFLYGYTF. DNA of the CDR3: TGCGCCAGCAGCTCGGGGCCAGTTTTTCTCTATGGCTACACCTTC.

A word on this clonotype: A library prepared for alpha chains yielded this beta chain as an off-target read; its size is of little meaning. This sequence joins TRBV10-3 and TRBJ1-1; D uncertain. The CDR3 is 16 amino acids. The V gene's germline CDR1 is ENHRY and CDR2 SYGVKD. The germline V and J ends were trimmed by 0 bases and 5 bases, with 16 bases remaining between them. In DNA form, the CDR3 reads TGTGCCATCAGTGAGTCGAGTCAGTTCCCTGGGACTGAAGCTTTCTTT. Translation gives CAISESSQFPGTEAFF.

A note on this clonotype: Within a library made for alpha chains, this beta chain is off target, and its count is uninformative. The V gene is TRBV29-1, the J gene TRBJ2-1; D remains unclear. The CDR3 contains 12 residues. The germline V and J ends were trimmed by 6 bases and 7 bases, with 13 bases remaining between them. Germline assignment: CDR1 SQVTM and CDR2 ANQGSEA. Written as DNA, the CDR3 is TGCAGCGTAGTAAGACCAGGTAATGAGCAGTTCTTC. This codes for CSVVRPGNEQFF.